This entry lists 28 T cell receptor beta chains sequenced from one sample in a study of blood T cell repertoires in COVID-19 (dated by TCRdb to about 2020). Library creation used the immunoSEQ multiplex PCR assay. This immuneACCESS table, as held by TCRdb, lists in-frame sequences with V and J called but not all clones. Of the missing ones, under half trace to an unresolved V gene in checked studies; the others have no known cause. This sample comprises approximately 130,000 clones, roughly 85% of them detected only once. The ten largest account for roughly 4.5% of the sample. Source material: peripheral blood. The receptors come from a human donor in a cohort sampled during active COVID-19.

Points on this clone: One end of the junction does not line up with germline, which may come from a read error. The chain carries TRBV7-7 and TRBJ2-2; 8 bases line up with TRBD1. This CDR3 contains 16 residues. Germline CDR1 SSHAT, CDR2 FNYEAQ (reference sequence). The CDR3 region is CASSVLTGVNTGELFF. The CDR3 nucleotides are TGTGCTAGCAGCGTATTGACAGGGGTTAACACCGGGGAGCTGTTTTTT.

The CDR3 DNA sequence: TGCGCCAGCAGCTTGACGACTAGCTTCTACGAGCAGTACTTC. Translated: CASSLTTSFYEQYF. The chain uses TRBV5-1 and TRBJ2-7; 7 bases fit TRBD2. CDR3 size: 14 residues. Germline V gene lookup returns CDR1 SGHRS and CDR2 YFSETQ. The junction had 4 bases not matched to a gene; V was cut back by 1 base and J by 3 bases.

A single count supports this clone. This chain connects TRBV5-1 to TRBJ2-1; tentative D call: TRBD2 (5 bases). Deletions cut 3 bases from V and 3 bases from J, with 13 bases between. This CDR3 is built from 15 residues. Germline loops: CDR1 SGHRS, CDR2 YFSETQ. The CDR3 sequence is CASSSGSKDYNEQFF. CDR3 DNA sequence: TGCGCCAGCAGCTCGGGGAGCAAGGACTACAATGAGCAGTTCTTC.

This clone was detected a few times. The chain recombines TRBV12-5 with TRBJ1-6; a weak D match, TRBD1 (5 bases). The V end lost 1 base, the J end lost 15 bases, and 13 bases lay between the germline ends. CDR1 is LGHNT, CDR2 FRNRAP, per germline. This CDR3 has 13 amino acids. CDR3 sequence (DNA): TGTGCTAGTGGTTTGGCACAGGCCCGTCACCTCCACTTT. Translation: CASGLAQARHLHF.

The sample holds a few counts of this clone. This chain links TRBV16 with TRBJ1-5; D gene uncertain. The CDR3 totals 13 residues. Per the germline V gene, CDR1 is KGHSY and CDR2 is FQNENV. V dropped 4 bases and J dropped 5 bases, with 9 bases sitting between them. The CDR3 reads CASSPITDQPQHF. The CDR3 DNA follows: TGTGCCAGCAGCCCTATTACGGATCAGCCCCAGCATTTT.

The gene calls are TRBV6-4 and TRBJ2-1, with 12 bases that match TRBD2. CDR1 MRHNA and CDR2 SNTAGT come from the germline V gene. CDR3 length equals 16 residues. With 3 bases clipped from V and 6 bases from J, the junction kept 6 bases outside the gene matches. CDR3 in DNA: TGTGCCAGCAGTGAGCAACCGGGACTAGCGGGCAATGAGCAGTTCTTC. This encodes CASSEQPGLAGNEQFF.

The chain combines TRBV9 with TRBJ2-3, with D perhaps matching TRBD2 (6 bases). This CDR3 contains 14 residues. The V gene lost 6 bases and the J gene lost 4 bases, with 15 bases spanning the gap. Germline V gives CDR1 SGDLS, CDR2 YYNGEE. CDR3 loop: CASTRDGSADTQYF. Here the CDR3 DNA reads TGTGCCAGCACCCGGGACGGGAGCGCAGATACGCAGTATTTT.

This chain connects TRBV6-6 to TRBJ2-1, with unresolved D. CDR1 and CDR2 (germline): MNHNY, SVGAGI (reference sequence). The CDR3 loop spans 13 amino acids. V lost 2 bases to trimming and J lost 3 bases, with 5 bases between them. Here the CDR3 reads CASSYDFYNEQFF. Here the CDR3 DNA reads TGTGCCAGCAGTTACGACTTCTACAATGAGCAGTTCTTC.

The rearrangement joins TRBV6-6 to TRBJ2-7, with 7 bases aligning to TRBD1. The ends lost 10 bases at V and 6 bases at J; junction bases unmatched: 12. CDR3 size: 13 residues. Per germline, CDR1 MNHNY and CDR2 SVGAGI (reference sequence). CDR3 residues: CATRRSWTGEQYV. As DNA, the CDR3 is TGTGCCACCCGGCGTTCCTGGACAGGCGAGCAGTACGTC.

V and J are TRBV7-9 and TRBJ1-4; TRBD1 matches 7 bases. The length of the CDR3 is 14 residues. Germline CDR1 is SEHNR and CDR2 is FQNEAQ (reference sequence). V dropped 5 bases and J dropped 4; count of bases not matched to a gene: 4. The CDR3 DNA is TGTGCCAGCAGCCAGGGGGGATTTAATGAAAAACTGTTTTTT. Protein product: CASSQGGFNEKLFF.

The gene calls are TRBV5-4 and TRBJ2-3, with TRBD1 matching over 8 bases. The CDR3 totals 16 residues. The V gene end was trimmed by 0 bases and the J gene end by 1 base; junction bases not matched to a gene: 4. Germline V gene lookup returns CDR1 SGHNT and CDR2 YYREEE (reference sequence). CDR3 DNA: TGTGCCAGCAGCTTGGCCCCAGGGGGCGGCACAGATACGCAGTATTTT. Translating gives CASSLAPGGGTDTQYF.

The CDR3 sequence: CASTGGTGLIVGYGYTF. The CDR3 DNA sequence: TGTGCCAGCACCGGTGGGACAGGGTTGATCGTGGGCTATGGCTACACCTTC. The V call is TRBV28, the J call TRBJ1-2, with 9 nucleotides matching TRBD1. The CDR3 is 17 amino acids. V lost 7 bases to trimming and J lost 4 bases; unmatched junction nucleotides: 16. Germline-derived CDR1 and CDR2 are MDHEN and SYDVKM.

This chain links TRBV5-4 with TRBJ2-3; D might be TRBD1 (6 bases). There are 15 residues in the CDR3. Germline values: CDR1 SGHNT, CDR2 YYREEE (reference sequence). V was pared by 3 bases and J by 0 bases, with 11 bases between. The chain's CDR3 is CASSSDRKSTDTQYF. The CDR3 DNA is TGTGCCAGCAGCTCTGACAGGAAGAGCACAGATACGCAGTATTTT.

The rearrangement uses TRBV20-1 and TRBJ2-5; 7 bases fit TRBD1. The germline gives CDR1 DFQATT, CDR2 SNEGSKA (reference sequence). CDR3 length equals 11 residues. This CDR3 is CSGAAQGAQYF. The CDR3 region has the DNA TGCAGCGGGGCGGCGCAGGGGGCCCAGTACTTC.

This sequence joins TRBV7-2 and TRBJ2-7, with D possibly TRBD2 on 6 matching bases. CDR1 SGHTA and CDR2 FQGNSA come from the germline V gene. V shed 8 bases and J shed 4 bases, with 9 bases lying between them. The CDR3 has 11 amino acids. CDR3 DNA: TGTGCCAGCCGGGGGTTGTACGAGCAGTACTTC. It encodes CASRGLYEQYF.

This clone was found a few times. V is TRBV5-1 and J is TRBJ2-1; possibly TRBD2 for D (7 bases). The CDR3 is 15 amino acids. Trimming removed 4 bases from V and 6 bases from J, with 17 bases in between. Germline V gives CDR1 SGHRS, CDR2 YFSETQ. CDR3 sequence reads: CASSGGDTVGNEQFF. The DNA for the CDR3 is TGCGCCAGCAGCGGGGGGGACACCGTAGGCAATGAGCAGTTCTTC.

The chain recombines TRBV4-3 with TRBJ1-2; TRBD1 matches at 7 bases. Germline V lookup: CDR1 LGHNA, CDR2 YSLEER. CDR3 length equals 13 residues. The J segment lost 8 bases and the V segment lost 4 bases, leaving 7 bases of the junction unmatched. CDR3 protein: CASSLSTGVGYTF. CDR3 coding DNA: TGCGCCAGCAGCCTATCTACAGGGGTCGGCTACACCTTC.

This chain uses TRBV5-1 with TRBJ2-2, with TRBD1 identical over 8 bases. Unmatched junction bases numbered 5, after V lost 4 bases and J lost 3 bases. The CDR3 spans 15 residues. The germline gives CDR1 SGHRS, CDR2 YFSETQ. The CDR3 sequence: CASSLGQVDTGELFF. The CDR3 bases are TGCGCCAGCAGCCTGGGACAGGTGGACACCGGGGAGCTGTTTTTT.

Only one count was recorded for this clone. J is TRBJ2-2 and V is TRBV18; D uncertain. The CDR3 has 14 residues. Germline loops: CDR1 KGHSH, CDR2 LQKENI. V was pared by 2 bases and J by 3 bases, with 7 bases between. In DNA, the CDR3 is TGTGCCAGCTCACCAGGGCCATACACCGGGGAGCTGTTTTTT. Residues: CASSPGPYTGELFF.

The chain carries TRBV7-2 and TRBJ1-1; D remains unclear. V lost 7 bases to trimming and J lost 1 base, with 10 bases between them. The germline gives CDR1 SGHTA, CDR2 FQGNSA. This CDR3 contains 13 residues. The CDR3 nucleotides read TGTGCCAGCATAAAAAGAGCGAACACTGAAGCTTTCTTT. This codes for CASIKRANTEAFF.

The chain employs TRBV6-1 and TRBJ1-6, with D tentatively TRBD1 (6 bases). This CDR3 is 15 amino acids long. The germline gives CDR1 MNHNS, CDR2 SASEGT. Deletions cut 3 bases from V and 8 bases from J, with 14 bases between. The CDR3 region is CASSETGFVDSPLHF. Here the CDR3 DNA reads TGTGCCAGCAGTGAGACAGGATTTGTGGATTCACCCCTCCACTTT.

This clone was recorded a few times. The rearrangement joins TRBV3-1 (or the pseudogene TRBV3-2) to TRBJ2-3, with D possibly TRBD2 on 6 matching bases. This CDR3 is built from 13 residues. The germline gives CDR1 LGHDT, CDR2 YNNKEL (reference sequence). Trimming stripped 4 bases from V and 2 bases from J, with 7 bases between. In DNA form, the CDR3 reads TGTGCCAGCAGCCCGGGAGACACAGATACGCAGTATTTT. Amino acids: CASSPGDTDTQYF.

This clone showed up just a few times. The V and J genes are TRBV18 and TRBJ2-1; 9 bases match TRBD1. This CDR3 is 14 amino acids long. Germline-derived CDR1 and CDR2 are KGHSH and LQKENI. Trimming at V came to 3 bases and at J to 8 bases, leaving 5 bases not matched to a gene. This CDR3 reads CASSPGTGWDEQFF. The CDR3, as DNA: TGTGCCAGCTCACCCGGGACAGGGTGGGATGAGCAGTTCTTC.

A word on this clone: The same CDR3 also results from other DNA sequences found in this sample. The gene calls are TRBV5-4 and TRBJ1-2; no clear D gene. The CDR3 contains 13 residues. V was pared by 0 bases and J by 1 base, with 4 bases between. Germline CDR1 is SGHNT and CDR2 is YYREEE (reference sequence). The CDR3, as DNA: TGTGCCAGCAGCTTGGACAGTAACTATGGCTACACCTTC. Its protein is CASSLDSNYGYTF.

This clone was counted once. The rearrangement uses TRBV10-1 and TRBJ2-3; the match to TRBD2 covers 9 bases. The trim removed 4 bases at V and 4 bases at J, leaving 6 bases unmatched. CDR3 length: 15 amino acids. The germline gives CDR1 WNHNN, CDR2 SYGVQD (reference sequence). As DNA, the CDR3 is TGCGCCAGCAGTGGGGGTAGCGGGAGCGCAGATACGCAGTATTTT. This encodes CASSGGSGSADTQYF.

This sequence joins TRBV6-5 and TRBJ1-1; D possibly corresponds to TRBD1 (5 bases). V gave up 9 bases and J gave up 1 base, with 12 bases separating them. This CDR3 region has 13 residues. Germline V gene data show CDR1 as MNHEY and CDR2 as SVGAGI. CDR3 nucleotide sequence: TGTGCCAGTTCAGGGTTCGGGAACACTGAAGCTTTCTTT. Encoded protein: CASSGFGNTEAFF.

This clone came up a few times. The chain combines TRBV30 with TRBJ1-6; TRBD1 might be the D (6 bases). The CDR3 length is 15 residues. Germline V lookup: CDR1 GTSNPN, CDR2 SVGIG (reference sequence). With 1 base removed from V and 7 bases from J, the gap between germline ends came to 14 bases. In nucleotides, the CDR3 is TGTGCCTGGAGTGACGTACAGGGTGGCAATTCACCCCTCCACTTT. Translating it yields CAWSDVQGGNSPLHF.

This chain connects TRBV30 to TRBJ1-1, with D possibly matching TRBD1 (6 bases). The CDR3 consists of 13 residues. The germline CDR1 and CDR2 sequences are GTSNPN and SVGIG (reference sequence). V was shortened by 4 bases and J by 5 bases, with 14 bases between the two germline ends. Written as DNA, the CDR3 is TGTGCCTGGACCTTCGGACAGTCTACTGAAGCTTTCTTT. It yields the protein CAWTFGQSTEAFF.